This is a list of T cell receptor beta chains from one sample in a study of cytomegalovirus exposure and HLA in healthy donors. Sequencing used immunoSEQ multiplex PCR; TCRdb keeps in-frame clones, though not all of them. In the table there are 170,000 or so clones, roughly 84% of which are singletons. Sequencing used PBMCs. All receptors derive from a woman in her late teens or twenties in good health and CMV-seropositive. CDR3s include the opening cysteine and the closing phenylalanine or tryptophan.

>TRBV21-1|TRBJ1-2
CASSKVDRVFQSNYGYTF
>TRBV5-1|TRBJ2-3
CASSLEGQDTDTQYF
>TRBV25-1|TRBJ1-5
CASSKDRGGDSNQPQHF
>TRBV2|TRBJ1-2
CASTDGTNYGYTF
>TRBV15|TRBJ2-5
CATSRDRGVQETQYF
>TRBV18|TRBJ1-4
CASSPSWDSNEKLFF
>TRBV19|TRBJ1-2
CASSILGRDTYGYTF
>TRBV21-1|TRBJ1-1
CASRRKVAADEAFF
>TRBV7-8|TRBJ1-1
CASSLSSGDTEAFF
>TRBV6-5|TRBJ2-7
CASRPDRTQSYEQYF
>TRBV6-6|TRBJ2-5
CASQRGQETQYF
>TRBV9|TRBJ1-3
CASSVDRASSGNTIYF
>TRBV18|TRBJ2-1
CASSPRQGENEQFF
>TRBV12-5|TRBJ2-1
CASGTHNEQFF
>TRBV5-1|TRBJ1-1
CASSRDFYTEAFF
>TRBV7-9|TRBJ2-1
CASSARDYGGYEQFF
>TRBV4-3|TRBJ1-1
CASSLGRGNTEAFF
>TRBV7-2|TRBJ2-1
CASSRGRGYNEQFF
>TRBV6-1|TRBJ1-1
CASSESGEHTEAFF
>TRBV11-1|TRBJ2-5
CASSLVFSWASGGQETQYF